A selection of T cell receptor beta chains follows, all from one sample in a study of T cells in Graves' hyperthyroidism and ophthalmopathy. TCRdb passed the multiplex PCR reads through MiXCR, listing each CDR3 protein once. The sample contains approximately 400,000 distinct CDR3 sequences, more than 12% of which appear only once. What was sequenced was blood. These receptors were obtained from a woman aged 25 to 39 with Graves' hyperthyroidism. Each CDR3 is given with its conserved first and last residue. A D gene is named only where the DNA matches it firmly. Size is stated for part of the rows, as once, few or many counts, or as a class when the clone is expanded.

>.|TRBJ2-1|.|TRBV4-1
TGCGCCAGCAGCCAAGATTGGTCCAACAATGAGCAGTTCTTC
CASSQDWSNNEQFF
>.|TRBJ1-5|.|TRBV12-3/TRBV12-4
TGTGCCAGCAGTTTTAGGGAGGGGCCGAGCAATCAGCCCCAGCATTTT
CASSFREGPSNQPQHF
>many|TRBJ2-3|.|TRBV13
TGTGCCAGCAGCTTACCCCGGGACGGGGCCTCAGATACGCAGTATTTT
CASSLPRDGASDTQYF
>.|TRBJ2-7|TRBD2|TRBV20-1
TGCAGTGCTAGAGATGGGGGGGGTCAGTATAGCGGGAACTCCTACGAGCAGTACTTC
CSARDGGGQYSGNSYEQYF
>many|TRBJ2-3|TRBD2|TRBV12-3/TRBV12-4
TGTGCCAGCAGTCCCCTAGCGGGAGCGGATACGCAGTATTTT
CASSPLAGADTQYF
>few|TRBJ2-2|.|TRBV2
TGTGCCGCAGCGGGCGACACCGGGGAGCTGTTTTTT
CAAAGDTGELFF
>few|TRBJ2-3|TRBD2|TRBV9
TGTGCCAGCAGCGTAGCCTCGGGGGGGGCAAGCACAGATACGCAGTATTTT
CASSVASGGASTDTQYF
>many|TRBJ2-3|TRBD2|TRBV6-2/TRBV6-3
TGTGCCAGCAGTAGTAGCGGGAGGGTCCCAGATACGCAGTATTTT
CASSSSGRVPDTQYF
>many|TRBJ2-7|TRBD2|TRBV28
TGTGCCAGCAGTCCCGGACTAGCGGGAGCATCTTGGGCTTTCTACGAGCAGTACTTC
CASSPGLAGASWAFYEQYF
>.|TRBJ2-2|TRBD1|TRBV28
TGTGCCAGCAGCCCCGGACAGGGGGCCACCGGGGAGCTGTTTTTT
CASSPGQGATGELFF
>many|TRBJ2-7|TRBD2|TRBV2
TGTGCCAGCTGTTTACTAGCGGGCCCCTACGAGCAGTACTTC
CASCLLAGPYEQYF